The 11 T cell receptor beta chains given below trace back to one sample, sequenced in a study of identifying expanded T cells in peripheral blood. Data came from immunoSEQ multiplex PCR; TCRdb stores just in-frame clones and leaves some out. The data show over 85,000 clones, 70% to 90% seen once. Sequencing was carried out using blood. The receptors here all came from a person aged 18-69 years in good health.

The chain carries TRBV7-2 and TRBJ1-1, with unresolved D. V lost 2 bases and J lost 11, with 12 bases in between. This CDR3 has 12 amino acids. Germline V gene sequence: CDR1 SGHTA, CDR2 FQGNSA. CDR3 in DNA: TGTGCCAGCAGCTTAATCAAGTTTCCGGCTTTCTTT. It translates to CASSLIKFPAFF.

This clone was counted a few times. The chain combines TRBV7-2 with TRBJ2-1; the D gene is possibly TRBD1 (5 bases). CDR3 size: 14 residues. The V gene lost 1 base and the J gene lost 2 bases, with 6 bases spanning the gap. Germline lookup yields CDR1 SGHTA and CDR2 FQGNSA. The CDR3 sequence is CASSLGGPYNEQFF. In DNA form, the CDR3 reads TGTGCCAGCAGCTTAGGGGGCCCCTACAATGAGCAGTTCTTC.

This clone was seen a handful of times. The V gene is TRBV19, the J gene TRBJ1-6; 8 bases are a match to TRBD1. This CDR3 spans 14 amino acids. Germline trimming cut 8 bases from V and 7 bases from J; bases unmatched to any gene: 7. Germline V gene sequence: CDR1 LNHDA, CDR2 SQIVND (reference sequence). This CDR3 is CASRTGQGNSPLHF. DNA of the CDR3: TGTGCCAGTCGTACCGGACAGGGAAATTCACCCCTCCACTTT.

This clone has a single count. The chain carries TRBV18 and TRBJ2-3, with 14 bases fitting TRBD2. Germline CDR1 reads KGHSH; CDR2 reads LQKENI. The CDR3 totals 18 residues. J was trimmed by 0 bases and V by 6 bases; bases with no gene match: 8. The DNA for the CDR3 is TGTGCCAGCTCGCGACGAGGACTAGCGGGGGGCAGCACAGATACGCAGTATTTT. Its protein is CASSRRGLAGGSTDTQYF.

The chain joins TRBV9 to TRBJ1-4; D not resolved. The V gene lost 0 bases and the J gene lost 0 bases, with 6 bases spanning the gap. Germline CDR1 is SGDLS and CDR2 is YYNGEE. The CDR3 loop spans 15 amino acids. CDR3 nucleotides: TGTGCCAGCAGCGTAGGAGGGTCAACTAATGAAAAACTGTTTTTT. Translated, it gives CASSVGGSTNEKLFF.

This clone came up a few times. V and J are TRBV5-4 and TRBJ1-1, with 9 positions matching TRBD1. The CDR3 totals 14 residues. Germline V gene data show CDR1 as SGHNT and CDR2 as YYREEE (reference sequence). J was trimmed by 4 bases and V by 4 bases; bases with no gene match: 5. CDR3 sequence reads: CASSPDRGITEAFF. CDR3 DNA sequence: TGTGCCAGCAGCCCGGACAGGGGTATCACTGAAGCTTTCTTT.

As DNA, the CDR3 is TGCGCCAGCAGTCAGGACAGAAGAACCAATGGCTACACCTTC. As protein: CASSQDRRTNGYTF. This chain connects TRBV4-1 to TRBJ1-2; weak D call: TRBD1 (6 bases). CDR1 and CDR2 from the germline V gene are MGHRA and YSYEKL. The CDR3 is made up of 14 amino acids. The V gene lost 6 bases and the J gene lost 6 bases, with 17 bases spanning the gap.

The chain couples TRBV11-2 to TRBJ2-5; no firm D call. CDR1 and CDR2 (germline): SGHAT, FQNNGV. The germline V and J ends were trimmed by 4 bases and 4 bases, with 7 bases remaining between them. This CDR3 has 12 amino acids. As DNA, the CDR3 is TGTGCCAGCAGCTCGGTTGGAGAGACCCAGTACTTC. Translated: CASSSVGETQYF.

This chain links TRBV30 with TRBJ2-5, with a weak D call TRBD1 (5 bases). CDR1 is GTSNPN and CDR2 is SVGIG in the germline V gene (reference sequence). Trimming stripped 5 bases from V and 2 bases from J, with 18 bases between. This CDR3 has 15 residues. The CDR3 is CAWVDIWGTQETQYF. The CDR3 DNA reads as TGTGCCTGGGTGGATATATGGGGCACGCAAGAGACCCAGTACTTC. The full variable domain, rest sourced from reference TRBV30 and TRBJ2-5, is SQTIHQWPATLVQPVGSPLSLECTVEGTSNPNLYWYRQAAGRGLQLLFYSVGIGQISSEVPQNLSASRPQDRQFILSSKKLLLSDSGFYLCAWVDIWGTQETQYFGPGTRLLVL.

There are a few counts of this clone. The rearrangement links TRBV29-1 to TRBJ2-7, with 10 bases fitting TRBD1. Germline values: CDR1 SQVTM, CDR2 ANQGSEA. CDR3 length equals 13 residues. With 7 bases clipped from V and 2 bases from J, the junction kept 5 bases outside the gene matches. CDR3 loop: CSAGQGGTYEQYF. The CDR3 DNA follows: TGCAGCGCCGGACAGGGGGGAACCTACGAGCAGTACTTC.

V is TRBV9 and J is TRBJ1-2; TRBD1 might be the D (5 bases). The CDR3 loop spans 15 amino acids. Germline CDR1 reads SGDLS; CDR2 reads YYNGEE. V was shortened by 4 bases and J by 5 bases, with 18 bases between the two germline ends. CDR3 residues: CASSNSGGDLYGYTF. In DNA, the CDR3 is TGTGCCAGCAGCAACAGCGGCGGGGACCTATATGGCTACACCTTC.